This entry describes one T cell receptor (beta chain). Its specific antigen is unknown. The sequencing machine was a NextSeq 550. The Human TCR Profiling Kit (MiLaboratory) was used to make UMI-labeled 5' RACE TRB cDNA libraries. cDNA synthesis used the entire amount of extracted RNA, and PCR amplification then used the entire amount of cDNA produced. Libraries were prepared in parallel with an identical number of PCR cycles. The published analysis was carried out like this. With a requirement of at least two reads per UMI, MIGEC and MiXCR extracted about 50,000 +/- 10,000 unique UMI-labeled TRB cDNA molecules per library. Each library averaged about 37,000 +/- 9,700 functional in-frame TRB CDR3 nucleotide clonotypes without stop codons. After each sample was downsampled to 5000 UMI-labeled TRB molecules, VDJtools was used to calculate diversity metrics such as normalized Shannon-Wiener and Chao1. For the central five CDR3 residues, VDJtools calculated physicochemical properties weighted by clonotype size, namely interaction energy, strength, volume and Kidera factor 4. TCRdb reprocessed the reads and lists each CDR3 protein sequence as a single entry, with no DNA. What appears here as the V and J calls and clone size reflects TCRdb's work, not the paper's. The table kept for this sample lists 80,000 to 100,000 distinct CDR3 sequences. Clones ranked in the top ten supply roughly 0.89% of the sample.

Each CD8+ T cell subset was flow-sorted in triplicate, and some 300,000 cells per subset were placed directly into RLT lysis buffer. To exclude memory contaminants, naive CD8+ T cells were stringently defined as CD45RO-CCR7+CD27+CD95-. Using standard density gradient centrifugation, peripheral blood mononuclear cells were isolated from buffy coats. A FACSAria III was used to flow-sort naive CXCR3-negative and CXCR3-positive CD8+ T cells. An RNeasy Mini Kit was used to extract total RNA from the sorted cells. The sample belongs to a study of CXCR3-negative and CXCR3-positive naive CD8 T cells (dated by TCRdb to between 2018 and 2021). Describing the broader study: In total, roughly 140 million TRB reads were obtained, which works out to roughly 1.5 +/- 0.3 million reads per library. TRBV-TRBJ cluster analysis included naive subsets from about 5 donors and memory cells from 3 donors. Diversity and physicochemical repertoire analyses covered about a dozen donors pooled from two independent experiments. The research as a whole found: Compared with CXCR3-negative naive cells, CXCR3-positive naive cells had TRB CDR3s with higher hydrophobicity (lower Kidera factor 4), lower energy, and higher strength and volume indices. Freshly isolated PBMCs were used for most assays because CXCR3 expression went down partially after cryopreservation. Repertoire diversity was comparably high in both naive subsets but much lower in memory CD8+ T cells. Because surface CD5, which is linked to self-reactivity in mice, was comparable between the naive subsets, TCR interaction strength was also inferred from the physicochemical properties of TRB CDR3s. Within the same donor, TRBV-TRBJ usage looked similar between naive CXCR3-negative and CXCR3-positive cells, but memory cells had distinct patterns.

CDR1 and CDR2, per the germline V gene, are MGHRA and YSYEKL. Counted from cysteine to phenylalanine, this CDR3 has 16 amino acids. Only the protein is available. The TCR sequence derives from a human donor in good health. Some clones in this sample may be carry-over from other donors' samples. The sample comprised naive CXCR3+ CD8+ T cells from blood. The label giving this sample's cell subset or site can be read as: CD45RO-CCR7+CD27+CD95- naive CD8+ T cells expressing CXCR3 (TNR3+). The rearranged segments are TRBV4-1 and TRBJ2-1; the TCRdb D gene call, TRBD2, has no DNA to confirm it. CDR3 reads: CASSHAGASAGNEQFF.